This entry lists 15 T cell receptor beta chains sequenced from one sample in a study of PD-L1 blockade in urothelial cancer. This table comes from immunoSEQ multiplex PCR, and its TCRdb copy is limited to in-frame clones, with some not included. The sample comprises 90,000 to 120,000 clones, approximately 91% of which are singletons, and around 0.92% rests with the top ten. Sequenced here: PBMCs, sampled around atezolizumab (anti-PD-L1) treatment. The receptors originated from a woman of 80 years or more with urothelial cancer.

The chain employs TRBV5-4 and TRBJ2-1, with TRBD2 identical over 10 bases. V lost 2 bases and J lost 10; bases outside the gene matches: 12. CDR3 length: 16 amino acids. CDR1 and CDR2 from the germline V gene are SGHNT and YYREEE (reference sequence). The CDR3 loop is CASSLTAGGPVGEQFF. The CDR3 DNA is TGTGCCAGCAGCTTAACAGCGGGAGGGCCTGTAGGGGAGCAGTTCTTC. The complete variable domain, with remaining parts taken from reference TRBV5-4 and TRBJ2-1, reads ETGVTQSPTHLIKTRGQQVTLRCSSQSGHNTVSWYQQALGQGPQFIFQYYREEENGRGNFPPRFSGLQFPNYSSELNVNALELDDSALYLCASSLTAGGPVGEQFFGPGTRLTVL.

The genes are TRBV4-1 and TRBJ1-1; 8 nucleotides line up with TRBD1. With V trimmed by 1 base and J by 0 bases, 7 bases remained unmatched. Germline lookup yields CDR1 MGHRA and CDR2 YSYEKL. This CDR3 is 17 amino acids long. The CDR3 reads CASSQVGRGRMNTEAFF. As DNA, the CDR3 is TGCGCCAGCAGCCAAGTTGGCAGGGGGCGGATGAACACTGAAGCTTTCTTT.

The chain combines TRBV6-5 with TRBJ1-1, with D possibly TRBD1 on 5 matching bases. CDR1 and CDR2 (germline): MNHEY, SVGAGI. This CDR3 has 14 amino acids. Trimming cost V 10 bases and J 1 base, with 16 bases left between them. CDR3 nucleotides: TGTGCCACTAGAAGGAGGGGCCCGAACACTGAAGCTTTCTTT. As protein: CATRRRGPNTEAFF.

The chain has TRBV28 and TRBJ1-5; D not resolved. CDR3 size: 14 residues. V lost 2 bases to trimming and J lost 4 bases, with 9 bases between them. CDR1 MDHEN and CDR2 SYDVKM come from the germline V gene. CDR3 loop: CASSLGQRNQPQHF. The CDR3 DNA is TGTGCCAGCAGTTTAGGGCAGAGAAATCAGCCCCAGCATTTT.

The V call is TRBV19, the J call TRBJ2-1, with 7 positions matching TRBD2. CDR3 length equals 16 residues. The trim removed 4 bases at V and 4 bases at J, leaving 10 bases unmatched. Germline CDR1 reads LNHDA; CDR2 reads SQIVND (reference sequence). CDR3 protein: CASSNLKRDIYNEQFF. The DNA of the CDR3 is TGTGCCAGTAGTAACCTGAAGCGGGATATTTACAATGAGCAGTTCTTC.

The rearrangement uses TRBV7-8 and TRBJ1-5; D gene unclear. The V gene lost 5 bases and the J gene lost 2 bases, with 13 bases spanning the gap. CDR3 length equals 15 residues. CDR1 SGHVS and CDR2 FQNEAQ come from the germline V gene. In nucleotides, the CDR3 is TGTGCCAGCAGCCTTGCGGGGTCGGGCAATCAGCCCCAGCATTTT. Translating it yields CASSLAGSGNQPQHF.

The CDR3 DNA sequence: TGTGCCTGGAGTAGATCGGGACTGGCTAATGAAAAACTGTTTTTT. The encoded protein is CAWSRSGLANEKLFF. The gene calls are TRBV30 and TRBJ1-4; weak D call: TRBD1 (5 bases). CDR3 length: 15 amino acids. In germline, CDR1 is GTSNPN, CDR2 SVGIG (reference sequence). V lost 2 bases and J 3 bases, leaving 13 bases between the germline ends. Variable domain in full (rest from reference TRBV30 and TRBJ1-4): SQTIHQWPATLVQPVGSPLSLECTVEGTSNPNLYWYRQAAGRGLQLLFYSVGIGQISSEVPQNLSASRPQDRQFILSSKKLLLSDSGFYLCAWSRSGLANEKLFFGSGTQLSVL.

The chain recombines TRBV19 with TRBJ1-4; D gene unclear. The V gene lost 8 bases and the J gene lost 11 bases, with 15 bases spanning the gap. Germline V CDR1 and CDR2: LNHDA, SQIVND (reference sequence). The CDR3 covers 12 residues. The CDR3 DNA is TGTGCCAGTGGAAACGACGGAGGGAAACTGTTTTTT. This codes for CASGNDGGKLFF.

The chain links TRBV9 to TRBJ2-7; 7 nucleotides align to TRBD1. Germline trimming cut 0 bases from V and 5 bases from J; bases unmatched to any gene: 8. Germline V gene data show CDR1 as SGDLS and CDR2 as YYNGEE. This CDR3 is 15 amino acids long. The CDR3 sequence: CASSVGGGPPDEQYF. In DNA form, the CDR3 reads TGTGCCAGCAGCGTAGGAGGGGGCCCACCGGACGAGCAGTACTTC. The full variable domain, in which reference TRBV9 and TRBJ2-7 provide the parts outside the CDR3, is DSGVTQTPKHLITATGQRVTLRCSPRSGDLSVYWYQQSLDQGLQFLIQYYNGEERAKGNILERFSAQQFPDLHSELNLSSLELGDSALYFCASSVGGGPPDEQYFGPGTRLTVT.

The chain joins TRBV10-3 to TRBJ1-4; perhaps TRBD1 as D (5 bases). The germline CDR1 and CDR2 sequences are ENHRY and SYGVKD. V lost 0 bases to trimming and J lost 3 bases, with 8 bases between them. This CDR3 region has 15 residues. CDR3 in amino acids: CAISESGGSNEKLFF. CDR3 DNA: TGTGCCATCAGTGAGTCGGGGGGGTCTAATGAAAAACTGTTTTTT.

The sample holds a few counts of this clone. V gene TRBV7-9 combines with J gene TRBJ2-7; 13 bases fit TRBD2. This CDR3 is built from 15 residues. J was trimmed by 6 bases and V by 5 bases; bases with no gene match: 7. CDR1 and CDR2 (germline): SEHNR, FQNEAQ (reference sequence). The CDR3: CASSLGLAGAAEQYF. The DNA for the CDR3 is TGTGCCAGCAGCCTCGGACTAGCGGGAGCGGCCGAGCAGTACTTC.

CDR3 nucleotide sequence: TGCGCCAGCAGCTTGGACGGGACTAATGAAAAACTGTTTTTT. Translated, it gives CASSLDGTNEKLFF. The chain recombines TRBV5-1 with TRBJ1-4; D call uncertain. The V end lost 0 bases, the J end lost 2 bases, and 5 bases lay between the germline ends. There are 14 residues in the CDR3. The germline CDR1 and CDR2 sequences are SGHRS and YFSETQ.

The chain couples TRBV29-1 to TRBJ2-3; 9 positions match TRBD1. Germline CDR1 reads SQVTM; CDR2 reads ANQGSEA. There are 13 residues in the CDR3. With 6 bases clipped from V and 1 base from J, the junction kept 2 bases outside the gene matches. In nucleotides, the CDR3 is TGCAGCGTGGACAGGGGCCGCACAGATACGCAGTATTTT. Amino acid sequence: CSVDRGRTDTQYF.

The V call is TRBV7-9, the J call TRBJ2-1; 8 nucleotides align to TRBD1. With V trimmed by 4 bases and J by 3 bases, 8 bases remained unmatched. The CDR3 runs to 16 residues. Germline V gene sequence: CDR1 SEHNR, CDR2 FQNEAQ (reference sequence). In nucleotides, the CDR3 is TGTGCCAGCAGCTCAACCGGGACAGGATACTACAATGAGCAGTTCTTC. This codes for CASSSTGTGYYNEQFF.

CDR3 sequence (DNA): TGTGCCAGTAGTATTAGCGTGAGGAACAATGAGCAGTTCTTC. This codes for CASSISVRNNEQFF. The chain links TRBV19 to TRBJ2-1; D is possibly TRBD2 (5 bases). V was cut by 3 bases and J by 5 bases, with 11 bases left in between. The V gene's germline CDR1 is LNHDA and CDR2 SQIVND (reference sequence). The CDR3 extends over 14 amino acids. Full variable domain (missing parts from reference TRBV19 and TRBJ2-1): DGGITQSPKYLFRKEGQNVTLSCEQNLNHDAMYWYRQDPGQGLRLIYYSQIVNDFQKGDIAEGYSVSREKKESFPLTVTSAQKNPTAFYLCASSISVRNNEQFFGPGTRLTVL.